The sequence of this T cell receptor (beta chain) was determined in a study of cytomegalovirus exposure and HLA in healthy donors. Per the germline V gene, CDR1 is SNHLY and CDR2 is FYNNEI. The CDR3 runs 17 residues. Trimming took 7 bases from V and 1 from J, leaving 23 bases between them. Comment on this clone: Its antigen is not identified.

Study outcomes and limitations: Apart from CMV serostatus, no immune exposure information was available. Later, TCR association rates were found to vary by HLA locus, highest for DRB1 and lowest for HLA-C. High sensitivity and specificity were reportedly achieved when the classifier diagnosed cytomegalovirus status.

A multiplex PCR was run with 60 Vbeta primers and 13 Jbeta primers. Method: immunoSEQ multiplex PCR; TCRdb's copy keeps in-frame clones and lacks some. The sample holds some 150,000 clones; 70% to 85% are singletons and the top ten take about 6.1%. Despite likely unrecorded immune exposures, the donors were nominally healthy at the time of sampling. This TCR was recovered from a woman between 50 and 59 years old in good health and CMV-seropositive. This chain uses TRBV2 with TRBJ2-7; D is perhaps TRBD1 (6 bases). The sequencing input was PBMCs. The CDR3 here is CASMGDPQGRSSYEQYF. In DNA, the CDR3 is TGTGCCAGCATGGGGGACCCACAGGGACGGTCTTCCTACGAGCAGTACTTC.